This is a list of T cell receptor beta chains from one sample in a study of cytomegalovirus exposure and HLA in healthy donors. TCRdb's table, derived via immunoSEQ multiplex PCR, lists solely in-frame clones and lacks some. The sample lists some 140,000 clones; just under 80% were seen once. Sample: PBMCs. The receptors shown here come from a male donor in good health and CMV-seronegative. CDR3s include the opening cysteine and the closing phenylalanine or tryptophan. The D gene is left open where the match is weak. A row's size may be missing; if present it is once, few, many or a size class.

v_gene	d_gene	j_gene	abundance	CDR3nt	CDR3aa
TRBV30	-	TRBJ2-4	-	TGTGCCTGGAGTGTATCAGGGCGAAACATTCAGTACTTC	CAWSVSGRNIQYF
TRBV7-2	-	TRBJ1-3	-	TGTGCCAGCAGCGCCTACAGGAACACCATATATTTT	CASSAYRNTIYF
TRBV5-1	-	TRBJ1-2	-	TGCGCCAGCAGCCCTAGCCAGAACTATGGCTACACCTTC	CASSPSQNYGYTF
TRBV11-3	TRBD1	TRBJ1-1	-	TGTGCCAGCAGCTTACAATCAGGGGGGAACACTGAAGCTTTCTTT	CASSLQSGGNTEAFF
TRBV7-2	-	TRBJ2-2	-	TGTGCCAGCAGCCCAGGGTACCTAAACACCGGGGAGCTGTTTTTT	CASSPGYLNTGELFF
TRBV9	-	TRBJ2-5	-	TGTGCCAGCAGCGTAGAAGCGGATCTGGCGGAGACCCAGTACTTC	CASSVEADLAETQYF
TRBV18	TRBD1	TRBJ1-2	-	TGTGCCAGCTCACCGGGGACAGGGGGCGCCGACTATGGCTACACCTTC	CASSPGTGGADYGYTF
TRBV9	-	TRBJ1-1	-	TGTGCCAGCGCGGGGGGTGGAAGGAACACTGAAGCTTTCTTT	CASAGGGRNTEAFF
TRBV2	TRBD2	TRBJ2-3	-	TGTGCCAGCAGTGAATTTGAAGGACTAGCGGGGGTCCCTAGCACAGATACGCAGTATTTT	CASSEFEGLAGVPSTDTQYF
TRBV30	-	TRBJ1-1	few	TGTGCCTGGAGTGTTGGGCCAGCGAACACTGAAGCTTTCTTT	CAWSVGPANTEAFF
TRBV5-1	-	TRBJ1-2	once	TGCGCCAGCAGCCCCTTGGGTCGACTAAGCTATGGCTACACCTTC	CASSPLGRLSYGYTF
TRBV7-2	-	TRBJ1-2	-	TGTGCCAGCAGCTTAAATCAGTATGGCTACACCTTC	CASSLNQYGYTF
TRBV2	-	TRBJ2-7	-	TGTGCCAGCAGTGGTCGAGTCTACGAGCAGTACTTC	CASSGRVYEQYF
TRBV6-4	TRBD2	TRBJ2-1	few	TGTGCCAGCAGTGACTTAGCGGGGGAATACAATGAGCAGTTCTTC	CASSDLAGEYNEQFF
TRBV18	-	TRBJ2-5	-	TGTGCCAGCTCACCACCGGCAGGTCCTCAAGAGACCCAGTACTTC	CASSPPAGPQETQYF
TRBV28	TRBD2	TRBJ2-3	-	TGTGCCAGCAGCCTAGCGGGGGGTACAGATACGCAGTATTTT	CASSLAGGTDTQYF
TRBV19	TRBD1	TRBJ1-5	-	TGTGCCAGTAGTCCGACAGGGCTGCGGCGAGGCAATCAGCCCCAGCATTTT	CASSPTGLRRGNQPQHF
TRBV29-1	TRBD1	TRBJ1-2	once	TGCAGCGTTCGACAGGGGAACTATGGCTACACCTTC	CSVRQGNYGYTF
TRBV7-9	-	TRBJ1-1	-	TGTGCCAGCAGCTTGGGCAGGAACACTGAAGCTTTCTTT	CASSLGRNTEAFF
TRBV7-2	-	TRBJ2-7	-	TGTGCCAGCCTCAGGGCAGGTTCCTACGAGCAGTACTTC	CASLRAGSYEQYF
TRBV6-4	-	TRBJ2-2	-	TGTGCCAGCAGTGACTCGCTAGAAGCCGGGGAGCTGTTTTTT	CASSDSLEAGELFF
TRBV14	-	TRBJ2-7	-	TGTGCCAGCAGCCAAGGGAGCGCCTTTTTCTACGAGCAGTACTTC	CASSQGSAFFYEQYF
TRBV4-3	TRBD2	TRBJ2-3	-	TGCGCCAGCAGCCAAGATAGGGGGACTAGCGGCACAGATACGCAGTATTTT	CASSQDRGTSGTDTQYF
TRBV5-4	-	TRBJ2-5	-	TGTGCCAGCAGCTTGGATGGGGGCTCAGGCGAGACCCAGTACTTC	CASSLDGGSGETQYF
TRBV5-1	TRBD2	TRBJ2-1	-	TGCGCCAGCAGCCTACGGCTAGCGGGGGGCTCCTACAATGAGCAGTTCTTC	CASSLRLAGGSYNEQFF
TRBV4-3	-	TRBJ1-4	few	TGCGCCAGCAGCCACCGTTCCGGGGTAAATGAAAAACTGTTTTTT	CASSHRSGVNEKLFF
TRBV5-1	-	TRBJ2-1	-	TGCGCCAGCAGCTTGGATGGGACAAGACTGCAGTTCTTC	CASSLDGTRLQFF
TRBV21-1	-	TRBJ1-1	-	TGTGCCAGCAGCCCGGGACGGAGGGCATTCACTGAAGCTTTCTTT	CASSPGRRAFTEAFF
TRBV4-3	-	TRBJ2-6	few	TGCGCCAGCAGCCAAGCTCAGATAATCTCTGGGGCCAACGTCCTGACTTTC	CASSQAQIISGANVLTF
TRBV6-4	TRBD2	TRBJ2-3	few	TGTGCCAGCAGTGAACTAGCGGGGGATCCCACAGATACGCAGTATTTT	CASSELAGDPTDTQYF
TRBV7-2	-	TRBJ2-5	-	TGTGCCAGCAGCTTGCCCGGGGAGACCCAGTACTTC	CASSLPGETQYF
TRBV30	-	TRBJ1-6	-	TGTGCCTGGAGTTGGGGGGTCGTTAATTCACCCCTCCACTTT	CAWSWGVVNSPLHF
TRBV18	TRBD1	TRBJ1-2	-	TGTGCCAGCTCAGGGACAGATAACTATGGCTACACCTTC	CASSGTDNYGYTF
TRBV7-9	-	TRBJ2-7	-	TGTGCCAGCAGCTTAGAAAATTGGGGGCGCGAGCAGTACTTC	CASSLENWGREQYF
TRBV27	TRBD1	TRBJ1-2	-	TGTGCCAGCAGTTCAGGGGGCGCCGACTATGGCTACACCTTC	CASSSGGADYGYTF
TRBV27	TRBD2	TRBJ2-5	-	TGTGCCAGCAGCCCCCGCAGCGGGGGAGAGACCCAGTACTTC	CASSPRSGGETQYF
TRBV4-1	-	TRBJ1-6	-	TGCGCCAGCAGCCAAGAACACAGGGCCAACTTATCACCCCTCCACTTT	CASSQEHRANLSPLHF
TRBV5-8	-	TRBJ1-2	-	TGTGCCAGCAGCCCCCGGAGCGCAGCCTTCTATGGCTACACCTTC	CASSPRSAAFYGYTF
TRBV6-5	-	TRBJ1-3	-	TGTGCCAGCAGGTTATCGGGGGGCAGGGACACCATATATTTT	CASRLSGGRDTIYF
TRBV11-2	TRBD2	TRBJ2-7	-	TGTGCCAGCAGCCGCACTAGCGGGCCCTACGAGCAGTACTTC	CASSRTSGPYEQYF
TRBV25-1	-	TRBJ1-2	-	TGTGCCAGCAGTGAATCCGGGTTTAACTATGGCTACACCTTC	CASSESGFNYGYTF
TRBV9	TRBD1	TRBJ2-7	-	TGTGCCAGCAGCGGAGGGGACAGTGATTCCTACGAGCAGTACTTC	CASSGGDSDSYEQYF
TRBV25-1	-	TRBJ1-2	-	TGTGCCAGCAGTGAATCTGGCAGGTTTTACTATGGCTACACCTTC	CASSESGRFYYGYTF
TRBV9	TRBD1	TRBJ1-3	-	TGTGCCAGCAGCGTAGAACAGGGGGCACGCGGAAACACCATATATTTT	CASSVEQGARGNTIYF
TRBV5-8	-	TRBJ2-3	-	TGTGCCAGCAGCTTGGGAGGCACAGATACGCAGTATTTT	CASSLGGTDTQYF
TRBV4-3	-	TRBJ2-2	-	TGCGCCAGCAGCCAAGACAACGGGGGGCCCACCGGGGAGCTGTTTTTT	CASSQDNGGPTGELFF
TRBV27	-	TRBJ1-5	-	TGTGCCAGCAGTTTATTTGGTGGAGGGAGGACAAATCAGCCCCAGCATTTT	CASSLFGGGRTNQPQHF
TRBV4-1	-	TRBJ1-4	once	TGCGCCAGCAGCCAGGCCGGGACTCCAATGGGGAATGAAAAACTGTTTTTT	CASSQAGTPMGNEKLFF
TRBV7-6	TRBD1	TRBJ2-1	-	TGTGCCAGCAGCCCCTTATTGGGGACAGCAAGCAATGAGCAGTTCTTC	CASSPLLGTASNEQFF
TRBV7-2	-	TRBJ1-5	-	TGTGCCAGCAGCCGGAGGGTCGGGAGTGGTCAGCCCCAGCATTTT	CASSRRVGSGQPQHF
TRBV5-1	-	TRBJ2-7	few	TGCGCCAGCAGCTTCCAGGGGATCCCCGAGCAGTACTTC	CASSFQGIPEQYF
TRBV5-1	TRBD2	TRBJ2-5	-	TGCGCCAGCAGCTTGAGTCCCCGGGGGGGATTGGGGGAGCAGTACTTC	CASSLSPRGGLGEQYF
TRBV7-2	TRBD2	TRBJ2-2	-	TGTGCCAGCAGCTTAGGCGGGGGGGCCCCCGGGGAGCTGTTTTTT	CASSLGGGAPGELFF
TRBV7-9	-	TRBJ2-5	-	TGTGCCAGCAGCTTATCCAGGGGCCAAGAGACCCAGTACTTC	CASSLSRGQETQYF
TRBV4-1	TRBD1	TRBJ2-6	once	TGCGCCAGCAGCCCCTTTGGGACAGACAACTCTGGGGCCAACGTCCTGACTTTC	CASSPFGTDNSGANVLTF